In this sample, the clone carrying this T cell receptor (beta chain) turned up a few times. Its specificity is unknown. This entry is derived from a study of T cell repertoires in cytomegalovirus infection. Study overall: CMV epitopes used comprised recently identified HLA-C-restricted ones and well-studied HLA-B-restricted ones. Indications came from public TCR beta signatures; they pointed to CMV infection and to a matching HLA type. Points from the study as a whole: Cumulative public TCR beta family frequency identified carriers of CMV plus the relevant HLA. Ex vivo responses were dominated by HLA-C-restricted CMV-specific TCR beta clonotypes.

One entry per CDR3 protein results from TCRdb running MiXCR on the reads. The sample lists about 71,000 distinct CDR3 sequences, approximately 22% occurring once. The germline V gene has CDR1 SGDLS and CDR2 YYNGEE. This CDR3 has 16 amino acids. With 4 bases removed from V and 0 bases from J, the gap between germline ends came to 14 bases. The TCR sequence derives from a human donor in good health (CMV status not recorded). Some clones in this sample may be carry-over from other donors' samples. Here the sequenced sample was CD8+ T cells from cultured PBMCs, taken from culture after CMV antigen stimulation. The V gene is TRBV9, the J gene TRBJ2-1; D remains ambiguous. CDR3 residues: CASSSFPTDSYNEQFF. The CDR3 region has the DNA TGTGCCAGCAGCTCCTTCCCTACAGACTCCTACAATGAGCAGTTCTTC.